The entry below gives a single T cell receptor beta chain sequence along with its context. The antigen is not known. TCRdb analysed the reads with MiXCR anew, one entry per CDR3 protein. This table holds about 570,000 distinct CDR3 sequences, around two fifths found once. The sample is drawn from a study of T cell repertoires in cytomegalovirus infection. For the study at large: TCR beta signatures that were public indicated CMV infection and matching HLA type.

The source material was cultured PBMCs, sampled from culture after CMV antigen stimulation. This TCR derives from a human donor in good health (CMV status not recorded). Some clones in this sample may be carry-over from other donors' samples.

The CDR3: CASSLSRGQTEAFF. DNA for the CDR3: TGTGCCAGCAGTTTATCCAGGGGGCAAACTGAAGCTTTCTTT. The V call is TRBV27, the J call TRBJ1-1; 8 positions match TRBD1. CDR3 length: 14 residues. The J segment lost 5 bases and the V segment lost 0 bases, leaving 2 bases of the junction unmatched. CDR1 and CDR2 from the germline V gene are MNHEY and SMNVEV (reference sequence).